The rows below give T cell receptor beta chains drawn from one sample of a study of CD8+ T cells in alopecia areata. Using immunoSEQ multiplex PCR, the repertoire was profiled, and TCRdb retains in-frame clones only, with some absent. The sample carries 130,000 or so clones, around 87% recorded once. The sample consisted of CD8+ T cells sorted from blood, taken at week 4, from a patient treated with tofacitinib. Receptors originate from a human donor with alopecia areata. CDR3s include the opening cysteine and the closing phenylalanine or tryptophan. Fields, in order: V gene, D gene, clone size, J gene, CDR3 protein, CDR3 DNA. The D gene is left open where the match is weak. Not all rows give a size; the values are once, few, many and, for expanded clones, a class.

>TRBV27|NA|once|TRBJ1-1
CASSPPKGTEAFF
TGTGCCAGCAGTCCCCCGAAAGGAACTGAAGCTTTCTTT
>TRBV6-5|TRBD1|NA|TRBJ2-7
CASSSQGNSYEQYF
TGTGCCAGCAGCTCACAGGGGAACTCCTACGAGCAGTACTTC
>TRBV2|NA|NA|TRBJ1-1
CASSEVSRTTEAFF
TGTGCCAGCAGTGAGGTTTCTCGGACGACTGAAGCTTTCTTT
>TRBV4-1|NA|NA|TRBJ1-2
CASSPKGLANYGYTF
TGCGCCAGCAGCCCAAAAGGGCTTGCTAACTATGGCTACACCTTC
>TRBV28|TRBD2|NA|TRBJ2-7
CASSSPGLAAYEQYF
TGTGCCAGCAGTTCCCCGGGACTAGCGGCCTACGAGCAGTACTTC
>TRBV6-5|NA|NA|TRBJ2-2
CASSYGEGAGELFF
TGTGCCAGCAGTTACGGGGAAGGCGCCGGGGAGCTGTTTTTT
>TRBV29-1|NA|NA|TRBJ2-2
CSVAQPTGELFF
TGCAGCGTGGCCCAGCCCACCGGGGAGCTGTTTTTT
>TRBV29-1|NA|NA|TRBJ2-2
CSVEGASNTGELFF
TGCAGCGTTGAAGGCGCCTCGAACACCGGGGAGCTGTTTTTT
>TRBV7-8|TRBD1|NA|TRBJ2-2
CASSAGTGVSSGELFF
TGTGCCAGCAGCGCCGGGACAGGCGTATCTTCCGGGGAGCTGTTTTTT
>TRBV5-1|TRBD1|NA|TRBJ2-7
CASSEGQGTYEQYF
TGCGCCAGCAGCGAGGGACAGGGGACCTACGAGCAGTACTTC
>TRBV28|NA|NA|TRBJ2-7
CASSSTPELSYEQYF
TGTGCCAGCAGTTCGACACCCGAGTTGAGCTACGAGCAGTACTTC
>TRBV29-1|TRBD2|NA|TRBJ2-1
CSVEWISGRDNEQFF
TGCAGCGTTGAATGGATTTCGGGGAGGGACAATGAGCAGTTCTTC
>TRBV6-5|NA|NA|TRBJ2-3
CASSPGFWSTDTQYF
TGTGCCAGCAGTCCAGGGTTTTGGAGCACAGATACGCAGTATTTT
>TRBV5-6|NA|NA|TRBJ2-7
CASSLPTPSYEQYF
TGTGCCAGCAGCTTGCCGACACCATCCTACGAGCAGTACTTC
>TRBV7-6|TRBD1|NA|TRBJ2-1
CAIGQGAYNEQFF
TGTGCCATCGGACAGGGGGCCTACAATGAGCAGTTCTTC
>TRBV13|NA|NA|TRBJ2-3
CASSQQDTQYF
TGTGCCAGCAGCCAGCAGGATACGCAGTATTTT
>TRBV27|NA|NA|TRBJ2-7
CASSLSGSTYEQYF
TGTGCCAGCAGTTTATCGGGGTCAACCTACGAGCAGTACTTC
>TRBV29-1|TRBD2|few|TRBJ2-7
CSVEQTSGMYEQYF
TGCAGCGTTGAACAGACTAGCGGGATGTACGAGCAGTACTTC
>TRBV5-4|TRBD2|NA|TRBJ2-7
CASSAGGALQWGYEQYF
TGTGCCAGCAGCGCCGGGGGGGCGCTACAATGGGGATACGAGCAGTACTTC
>TRBV7-9|NA|NA|TRBJ1-1
CASSSGGLREAFF
TGTGCCAGCAGCTCGGGAGGGCTCAGAGAAGCTTTCTTT
>TRBV27|NA|NA|TRBJ2-7
CASSLAITYEQYF
TGTGCCAGCAGTTTAGCGATTACCTACGAGCAGTACTTC
>TRBV7-6|TRBD1|NA|TRBJ2-2
CASSRDSPTGELFF
TGTGCCAGCAGCAGGGACAGCCCCACCGGGGAGCTGTTTTTT
>TRBV6-5|NA|NA|TRBJ2-7
CASSPRDNYYEQYF
TGTGCCAGCAGCCCCCGGGACAATTACTACGAGCAGTACTTC
>TRBV4-1|TRBD2|NA|TRBJ2-1
CASSLLGLARPGNNEQFF
TGCGCCAGCAGCCTACTAGGACTAGCTAGGCCCGGGAACAATGAGCAGTTCTTC
>TRBV5-5|NA|NA|TRBJ2-7
CASSLAYEQYF
TGTGCCAGCAGCTTGGCTTACGAGCAGTACTTC
>TRBV6-1|NA|NA|TRBJ2-1
CASSEAGTQFYNEQFF
TGTGCCAGCAGTGAAGCAGGGACCCAGTTTTACAATGAGCAGTTCTTC
>TRBV29-1|NA|NA|TRBJ2-7
CSVEDRVAEGTAIYEQYF
TGCAGCGTTGAAGACCGAGTCGCGGAGGGGACGGCTATCTACGAGCAGTACTTC
>TRBV11-2|TRBD1|NA|TRBJ2-2
CASSLDGTGFTGELFF
TGTGCCAGCAGCTTAGATGGGACAGGGTTCACCGGGGAGCTGTTTTTT
>TRBV9|NA|NA|TRBJ2-7
CASSVGWQASYEQYF
TGTGCCAGCAGCGTAGGTTGGCAGGCATCCTACGAGCAGTACTTC
>TRBV27|NA|few|TRBJ1-2
CASRGNLNYGYTF
TGTGCCAGCAGGGGGAATTTAAACTATGGCTACACCTTC
>TRBV29-1|NA|NA|TRBJ1-1
CSVDTGHLSNTEAFF
TGCAGCGTGGATACGGGACACCTCTCTAACACTGAAGCTTTCTTT
>TRBV5-4|TRBD1|NA|TRBJ2-3
CASSSRDRETDTQYF
TGTGCCAGCAGCTCCCGGGACAGGGAAACAGATACGCAGTATTTT
>TRBV2|NA|NA|TRBJ2-1
CASLIRRNEQFF
TGTGCCAGCCTTATAAGGCGCAATGAGCAGTTCTTC
>TRBV25-1|NA|NA|TRBJ1-1
CASSEWGGPPTEAFF
TGTGCCAGCAGTGAATGGGGGGGGCCGCCCACTGAAGCTTTCTTT
>TRBV4-1|NA|NA|TRBJ2-7
CASSQGYGNYEQYF
TGCGCCAGCAGCCAAGGGTACGGGAACTACGAGCAGTACTTC
>TRBV5-1|NA|NA|TRBJ2-7
CASSFGVGSYEQYF
TGCGCCAGCAGCTTTGGGGTCGGCTCCTACGAGCAGTACTTC
>TRBV29-1|NA|NA|TRBJ1-2
CSVEGEGDYGYTF
TGCAGCGTTGAAGGTGAGGGCGACTATGGCTACACCTTC
>TRBV7-9|NA|NA|TRBJ1-6
CASGTIHSPHF
TGTGCCAGCGGAACGATACATAGCCCTCACTTT
>TRBV13|NA|NA|TRBJ2-1
CASSNPRQSTHNEQFF
TGTGCCAGCAGCAACCCTCGACAGAGCACCCACAATGAGCAGTTCTTC
>TRBV6-5|NA|once|TRBJ2-7
CASSSQISYEQYF
TGTGCCAGCAGTTCCCAGATCTCCTACGAGCAGTACTTC
>TRBV29-1|TRBD1|NA|TRBJ2-7
CSVSPGDRAYEQYF
TGCAGCGTTAGCCCTGGGGACAGAGCCTACGAGCAGTACTTC
>TRBV19|NA|few|TRBJ2-2
CASSIGDTGSGELFF
TGTGCCAGTAGTATAGGGGACACCGGGTCCGGGGAGCTGTTTTTT
>TRBV5-1|NA|NA|TRBJ2-2
CASSLHPTGELFF
TGCGCCAGCAGCTTGCACCCCACCGGGGAGCTGTTTTTT
>TRBV6-5|NA|once|TRBJ2-7
CASSPLSSYEQYF
TGTGCCAGCAGCCCATTAAGCTCCTACGAGCAGTACTTC
>TRBV27|NA|NA|TRBJ1-5
CASSLSSNQPQHF
TGTGCCAGCAGTTTAAGTAGCAATCAGCCCCAGCATTTT
>TRBV29-1|NA|NA|TRBJ2-7
CSVEDTYEQYF
TGCAGCGTTGAAGATACGTACGAGCAGTACTTC
>TRBV25-1|NA|NA|TRBJ2-1
CASSESIMGRVSYNEQFF
TGTGCCAGCAGTGAATCTATTATGGGCAGGGTCTCCTACAATGAGCAGTTCTTC
>TRBV29-1|NA|NA|TRBJ2-2
CSVKDGTGELFF
TGCAGCGTCAAGGACGGGACCGGGGAGCTGTTTTTT
>TRBV29-1|NA|NA|TRBJ2-6
CSVEFPSGANVLTF
TGCAGCGTTGAATTCCCCTCTGGGGCCAACGTCCTGACTTTC
>TRBV9|NA|NA|TRBJ2-1
CASSALNEQFF
TGTGCCAGCAGCGCCCTCAATGAGCAGTTCTTC
>TRBV27|NA|NA|TRBJ2-7
CASSSHGYEQYF
TGTGCCAGCAGTTCCCATGGGTACGAGCAGTACTTC
>TRBV2|NA|NA|TRBJ2-7
CASSVGQSYEQYF
TGTGCCAGCAGTGTGGGACAATCCTACGAGCAGTACTTC
>TRBV6-5|NA|NA|TRBJ1-4
CASRTQRGNEKLFF
TGTGCCAGCAGGACGCAGCGGGGTAATGAAAAACTGTTTTTT
>TRBV29-1|TRBD2|once|TRBJ2-1
CSVPRGDKGQFF
TGCAGCGTCCCGCGGGGGGACAAAGGGCAGTTCTTC
>TRBV30|NA|NA|TRBJ1-2
CAHRDGANYGYTF
TGTGCCCACCGGGACGGAGCTAACTATGGCTACACCTTC
>TRBV30|NA|NA|TRBJ2-7
CAWSVGIYEQYF
TGTGCCTGGAGTGTGGGGATCTACGAGCAGTACTTC
>TRBV11-2|TRBD1|once|TRBJ2-7
CASSPSGGEQYF
TGTGCCAGCAGCCCATCAGGGGGCGAGCAGTACTTC
>TRBV29-1|NA|few|TRBJ2-1
CSVELQSSYNEQFF
TGCAGCGTTGAGTTGCAGAGCTCCTACAATGAGCAGTTCTTC
>TRBV11-2|TRBD1|NA|TRBJ2-1
CASSLDYFDRGLDEQFF
TGTGCCAGCAGCTTAGACTATTTCGACAGGGGATTAGATGAGCAGTTCTTC
>TRBV29-1|NA|NA|TRBJ2-7
CSVPWGNEQYF
TGCAGCGTCCCCTGGGGAAACGAGCAGTACTTC